The clone carrying this TCR beta chain was seen a handful of times. Its antigen is still unknown. The sample comes from a study of regulatory T cells in long-lasting Graves disease. The study, taken as a whole, reports: Only peripheral blood was studied, not thyroid tissue.

Time point reported: newly diagnosed GD, antithyroid drugs for less than 3 months. Construction of the TCR library relied on RNA isolated from PBMCs. The patients included were those that came from an endocrinology department in Xi'an, China. Trimming pared 4 bases from V and 0 bases from J, leaving 19 bases between. Germline V gene data show CDR1 as MGHRA and CDR2 as YSYEKL. The CDR3 runs 17 residues. HTBI primers from iRepertoire and Arm-PCR of CDR3 regions yielded the TCR beta libraries. TCRdb processed the multiplex PCR reads anew with MiXCR; each CDR3 protein has one entry. The table lists 530,000 or so distinct CDR3 sequences, about 16% of them singletons, with more than 10% in the top ten. In addition, the sample was reused for a study of T cells in Graves' hyperthyroidism and ophthalmopathy. Per that paper: In patients aged 18 to 65, hyperthyroidism was newly diagnosed, with duration under 2 months. Most thyroid clonotypes that were expanded above 0.001 also turned up in blood.

The J gene is TRBJ2-7, the V gene TRBV4-1; D might be TRBD2 (7 bases). This receptor was taken from a man aged 18 to 29 with Graves disease. The sequencing here drew on peripheral blood mononuclear cells (PBMCs), taken at new diagnosis, from a patient treated with antithyroid drugs. The CDR3: CASSPLGGGGFSYEQYF. CDR3 in DNA: TGCGCCAGCAGCCCCCTGGGGGGAGGGGGGTTCTCCTACGAGCAGTACTTC.